This TCR beta chain is from a study of early T cells in non-severe SARS-CoV-2 infection. Unique molecular identifier tags were affixed to discrete cDNA molecules. One entry per CDR3 protein, called by TCRdb with MiXCR from the 5' RACE reads. The profile covers tens of thousands of distinct CDR3 sequences, with 5.3% appearing a single time and less than 35% taken by the ten largest. The CDR3 extends over 13 amino acids. Trimming took 7 bases from V and 1 from J; bases not matched to a gene: 2. Germline lookup yields CDR1 SGHRS and CDR2 YFSETQ. Many counts were recorded for this clonotype. The TCR comes from an adult who was a healthcare worker with PCR-confirmed SARS-CoV-2 infection or an uninfected control (not recorded which). The rearrangement uses TRBV5-1 and TRBJ1-1; 9 bases match TRBD1. Sequencing used whole blood. CDR3 DNA sequence: TGCGCCAGCCAGGACAGGGGGAACACTGAAGCTTTCTTT. Amino acids: CASQDRGNTEAFF.